One sample yielded the 19 T cell receptor beta chains listed below, sequenced in a study of CD8+CD57+ T cells in acquired aplastic anemia. According to the study, genomic DNA was the template for TCR beta VDJ and CDR3 profiling. One entry per CDR3 protein results from TCRdb running MiXCR on the reads. The table lists 150,000 or so distinct CDR3 sequences, just over 50% of them singletons. CD8+CD57+ cell expansion had been shown by flow cytometry in patients chosen for sequencing. Sequencing was done on a sample of sorted CD4+, CD8+, or CD8+CD57+ T cells (not recorded which) from PBMCs. These receptors all stem from a human donor with aplastic anemia.

V gene TRBV15 combines with J gene TRBJ1-5; D call uncertain. The V and J ends lost 0 bases and 13 bases respectively, with 13 bases between them. Germline CDR1 reads LNHNV; CDR2 reads YYDKDF (reference sequence). CDR3 length: 13 amino acids. CDR3 sequence reads: CATSREFGGLQHF. The CDR3 nucleotides are TGTGCCACCAGCAGAGAGTTCGGAGGATTACAGCATTTT.

This clonotype was observed at least ten times. DNA for the CDR3: TGCGCCAGCAGCCAAGAAACTGGCAGGGAGACTGAAGCTTTCTTT. It is translated as CASSQETGRETEAFF. The chain recombines TRBV4-1 with TRBJ1-1; D possibly corresponds to TRBD1 (5 bases). V lost 0 bases to trimming and J lost 5 bases, with 13 bases between them. Germline CDR1 is MGHRA and CDR2 is YSYEKL. The CDR3 runs 15 residues.

This clonotype was counted many times. The rearrangement joins TRBV4-1 to TRBJ2-7; 10 nucleotides match TRBD1. The CDR3 consists of 15 residues. Losses at the gene ends were 1 base for V and 7 bases for J; bases not matched to a gene: 7. Germline V gene lookup returns CDR1 MGHRA and CDR2 YSYEKL. CDR3 protein: CASSQGGTGAWEQYF. Here the CDR3 DNA reads TGCGCCAGCAGCCAAGGGGGGACAGGGGCGTGGGAGCAGTACTTC.

This clonotype has at least ten counts. This chain joins TRBV5-1 and TRBJ2-7; 10 bases are a match to TRBD1. The V and J ends lost 0 bases and 2 bases, in that order; junction bases with no gene match: 5. From germline, CDR1 is SGHRS and CDR2 YFSETQ. The CDR3 sequence is 16 residues long. CDR3 in amino acids: CASSLASGTGAYEQYF. CDR3 DNA sequence: TGCGCCAGCAGCTTGGCCTCCGGGACAGGGGCCTACGAGCAGTACTTC.

The V gene is TRBV10-1, the J gene TRBJ2-5; D possibly uses TRBD1 or TRBD2 (6 bases each). The CDR3 consists of 12 residues. Germline assignment: CDR1 WNHNN and CDR2 SYGVQD (reference sequence). Trimming removed 10 bases at V and 5 bases at J, with 14 bases between. CDR3 in amino acids: CATEGGLETQYF. For the CDR3, the DNA is TGCGCCACAGAAGGGGGGTTGGAGACCCAGTACTTC.

This clonotype was seen at least ten times. The chain employs TRBV5-1 and TRBJ2-3; 12 bases are shared with TRBD2. In germline, CDR1 is SGHRS, CDR2 YFSETQ. The CDR3 length is 15 residues. The trim removed 2 bases at V and 6 bases at J, leaving 4 bases unmatched. CDR3 loop: CASSFLAGGPDTQYF. In DNA, the CDR3 is TGCGCCAGCAGCTTTCTAGCGGGGGGGCCGGATACGCAGTATTTT. Drawing the rest from reference TRBV5-1 and TRBJ2-3, the complete variable domain is KAGVTQTPRYLIKTRGQQVTLSCSPISGHRSVSWYQQTPGQGLQFLFEYFSETQRNKGNFPGRFSGRQFSNSRSEMNVSTLELGDSALYLCASSFLAGGPDTQYFGPGTRLTVL.

The chain's CDR3 is CASSERGEGSYGYTF. CDR3 bases: TGTGCCAGCAGTGAAAGGGGGGAAGGTAGCTATGGCTACACCTTC. The chain links TRBV2 to TRBJ1-2, with D tentatively TRBD1 (6 bases). Germline values: CDR1 SNHLY, CDR2 FYNNEI. V lost 2 bases to trimming and J lost 4 bases, with 14 bases between them. The CDR3 extends over 15 amino acids. Drawing the rest from reference TRBV2 and TRBJ1-2, the complete variable domain is EPEVTQTPSHQVTQMGQEVILRCVPISNHLYFYWYRQILGQKVEFLVSFYNNEISEKSEIFDDQFSVERPDGSNFTLKIRSTKLEDSAMYFCASSERGEGSYGYTFGSGTRLTVV.

The chain has TRBV25-1 and TRBJ1-1; D may be TRBD1 (6 bases). V shed 6 bases and J shed 4 bases, with 18 bases lying between them. CDR1 MGHDK and CDR2 SYGVNS come from the germline V gene. The CDR3 is 15 amino acids. This CDR3 is CASRGRGWGITEAFF. The CDR3 region has the DNA TGTGCCAGCAGGGGCAGGGGTTGGGGGATCACTGAAGCTTTCTTT.

The CDR3 is CSVGHRRGEETQYF. CDR3 nucleotides: TGCAGCGTTGGTCATCGGCGGGGCGAGGAGACCCAGTACTTC. The rearrangement joins TRBV29-1 to TRBJ2-5; weak D call: TRBD2 (6 bases). CDR1 and CDR2 (germline): SQVTM, ANQGSEA. V dropped 4 bases and J dropped 5 bases, with 17 bases sitting between them. This CDR3 region has 14 residues.

This clonotype was counted between two and nine times. The chain uses TRBV19 and TRBJ2-7; D is undetermined. Germline loops: CDR1 LNHDA, CDR2 SQIVND (reference sequence). The CDR3 sequence is 14 residues long. The germline V and J ends were trimmed by 2 bases and 7 bases, with 15 bases remaining between them. The CDR3 spells CASSINSWADEQYF. CDR3 sequence (DNA): TGTGCCAGTAGTATAAACAGTTGGGCGGATGAGCAGTACTTC.

The chain employs TRBV19 and TRBJ2-1, with TRBD2 matching over 11 bases. Germline V gene sequence: CDR1 LNHDA, CDR2 SQIVND (reference sequence). V was clipped by 6 bases and J by 5 bases; unmatched bases: 6. The CDR3 sequence is 15 residues long. CDR3 sequence reads: CASRITSGGDNEQFF. Here the CDR3 DNA reads TGTGCCAGTAGAATTACTAGCGGGGGCGACAATGAGCAGTTCTTC.

This chain links TRBV6-1 with TRBJ2-1; 8 nucleotides line up with TRBD1. V was clipped by 4 bases and J by 5 bases; unmatched bases: 4. CDR1 is MNHNS and CDR2 is SASEGT in the germline V gene. The CDR3 has 14 amino acids. The CDR3 loop is CASSARTGNNEQFF. Written as DNA, the CDR3 is TGTGCCAGCAGTGCCCGGACAGGGAACAATGAGCAGTTCTTC.

The rearrangement links TRBV29-1 to TRBJ1-2; TRBD1 is a possible D gene (5 bases). Germline V lookup: CDR1 SQVTM, CDR2 ANQGSEA. The CDR3 is made up of 14 amino acids. V lost 3 bases and J 0 bases, leaving 11 bases between the germline ends. Here the CDR3 reads CSVEKQGTNYGYTF. The CDR3 bases are TGCAGCGTTGAGAAGCAGGGTACTAACTATGGCTACACCTTC.

This clonotype has a count of ten or more. This chain uses TRBV10-3 with TRBJ2-7; 7 bases fit TRBD2. The CDR3 spans 15 residues. Germline loops: CDR1 ENHRY, CDR2 SYGVKD. In nucleotides, the CDR3 is TGTGACCGACCTAGAGCATCGCGGGGACTATACGAGCAGTACTTC. Protein sequence: CDRPRASRGLYEQYF.

This clonotype was recorded many times. This sequence joins TRBV12-3 or TRBV12-4 and TRBJ2-3; TRBD2 matches at 10 bases. Trimming took 1 base from V and 4 from J; bases not matched to a gene: 5. This CDR3 is 16 amino acids long. CDR3 in DNA: TGTGCCAGCAGTTTAGGCTGGACTAGCGGCGCAGATACGCAGTATTTT. It yields the protein CASSLGWTSGADTQYF.

The chain is built from TRBV20-1 and TRBJ1-1; the D is unclear. V shed 3 bases and J shed 1 base, with 12 bases lying between them. CDR1 DFQATT and CDR2 SNEGSKA come from the germline V gene (reference sequence). The CDR3 runs 14 residues. The CDR3 nucleotides are TGCAGTGCTAGGGACTTGGACGGGAACACTGAAGCTTTCTTT. Encoded protein: CSARDLDGNTEAFF.

J is TRBJ2-2 and V is TRBV2; 7 nucleotides agree with TRBD2. The ends lost 8 bases at V and 6 bases at J; junction bases unmatched: 9. Germline V gives CDR1 SNHLY, CDR2 FYNNEI. The CDR3 has 14 amino acids. The CDR3 DNA is TGTGCCAGCCTCGGGGAGGGCTGGGCCGGGGAGCTGTTTTTT. Translating it yields CASLGEGWAGELFF.

This clonotype was picked up many times. The genes are TRBV2 and TRBJ1-2, with D perhaps TRBD1 (6 bases). Germline V CDR1 and CDR2: SNHLY, FYNNEI. This CDR3 comprises 18 residues. The ends were cut back, 3 bases at V and 4 bases at J, with 24 bases in the middle. DNA of the CDR3: TGTGCCAGCAGTGATCCGGGAGGTACAGGGATCGTCGGCTATGGCTACACCTTC. This translates into CASSDPGGTGIVGYGYTF.

This clonotype was counted at least ten times. The chain combines TRBV7-9 with TRBJ1-2; D may be TRBD1 (6 bases). The CDR3 runs 14 residues. The germline V gene encodes CDR1 SEHNR and CDR2 FQNEAQ (reference sequence). Trimming pared 5 bases from V and 1 base from J, leaving 11 bases between. The CDR3 region has the DNA TGTGCCAGCAGCCCACACAGGGATAACTATGGCTACACCTTC. It yields the protein CASSPHRDNYGYTF.